The entry below gives a single T cell receptor (beta chain) sequence along with its context. The PCR ran on 60 Vbeta and 13 Jbeta primers. Some clones are missing from TCRdb's copy, which holds only in-frame ones; the method was immunoSEQ multiplex PCR. The sample lists about 64,000 clones, around 61% occurring once. In germline, CDR1 is LNHNV, CDR2 YYDKDF (reference sequence). The CDR3 contains 17 residues. The germline V and J ends were trimmed by 0 bases and 3 bases, with 15 bases remaining between them. The sample is drawn from a study of cytomegalovirus exposure and HLA in healthy donors. This sequence was found in a woman between 45 and 65 years old in good health and CMV-seronegative. Sequenced material: PBMCs. The chain carries TRBV15 and TRBJ1-5, with no clear D. The DNA for the CDR3 is TGTGCCACCAGCAGAGATTACTTGGCGGCTTCCAATCAGCCCCAGCATTTT. Translated, it gives CATSRDYLAASNQPQHF.